Described below is a single TCR beta chain sequence and its context. Seattle enrolled patients during active infection and tracked them longitudinally. Authors' analysis steps: It was from reference gene primer amplification that nucleated cell counts were estimated. Here immunoSEQ multiplex PCR was the method, and the copy in TCRdb shows in-frame clones only, minus some. Clone size and the V and J calls come from that table; the DNA yielded D and trimming. This sample has fewer than 300,000 clones, with approximately 86% found just once. This CDR3 is 17 amino acids long. Per the germline V gene, CDR1 is SGHNT and CDR2 is YYREEE (reference sequence). V was trimmed by 4 bases and J by 2 bases, leaving 21 bases between them. The sample belongs to a study of blood T cell repertoires in COVID-19. Study as a whole: Acute-phase and convalescent COVID-19 samples originated in the United States, Italy and Spain. T cells, B-cell-depleted T cells, or PBMCs supplied cDNA or gDNA.

This chain joins TRBV5-4 and TRBJ1-1; TRBD1 is a possible D gene (6 bases). This TCR came from a human donor with COVID-19, enrolled during active disease. The donor label of this sample is uncertain. The specimen sequenced was peripheral blood. In nucleotides, the CDR3 is TGTGCCAGCAGCGAGGACGGGGGGCGGGACCTCAACACTGAAGCTTTCTTT. Translating gives CASSEDGGRDLNTEAFF.